Listed here are 8 T cell receptor beta chains from one sample, sequenced in a study of Graves' ophthalmopathy and Graves' hyperthyroidism. Scientists amplified the TCR beta CDR3 regions from RNA transcripts. An opening RT-PCR round employed HTBI primers and preceded a second-round multiplex PCR. TCRdb reprocessed the multiplex PCR reads with MiXCR, giving one entry per CDR3 protein. Of around 1,200,000 distinct CDR3 sequences listed, 36% are singletons. The sample consisted of peripheral blood or thyroid tissue (not recorded which). These TCRs come from an adult man with Graves' hyperthyroidism.

The chain joins TRBV5-5 to TRBJ1-1; D might be TRBD1 (6 bases). This CDR3 contains 14 residues. Germline V gene data show CDR1 as SGHKS and CDR2 as YYEKEE (reference sequence). V lost 5 bases, J lost 2 bases, and 13 bases lay in between. In nucleotides, the CDR3 is TGTGCCAGCAGGAGGGGGGAGTTAAACACTGAAGCTTTCTTT. This gives the protein CASRRGELNTEAFF.

This clonotype showed up just a few times. This chain connects TRBV20-1 to TRBJ2-6; 7 bases line up with TRBD2. Germline CDR1 and CDR2: DFQATT and SNEGSKA (reference sequence). The CDR3 consists of 16 residues. The J segment lost 0 bases and the V segment lost 5 bases, leaving 7 bases of the junction unmatched. DNA of the CDR3: TGCAGTGCTGCCCGGGACTATAGCTCTGGGGCCAACGTCCTGACTTTC. Translated: CSAARDYSSGANVLTF.

This clonotype was counted between two and nine times. This may be a read error, as it is one base from a much larger clone. The chain is built from TRBV10-3 and TRBJ1-6, with 7 bases matching TRBD1. The CDR3 sequence is 17 residues long. Germline CDR1 reads ENHRY; CDR2 reads SYGVKD. After removal of 1 base from V and 7 bases from J, the junction contained 10 bases not matched to a gene. The CDR3 region is CAISELHGTEWNSPLHF. CDR3 sequence (DNA): TGTGCCATCAGTGAGTTACACGGGACAGAGTGGAATTCACCCCTCCACTTT.

This clonotype was seen a few times. One end of the junction varies from germline; a read error may be responsible. The chain carries TRBV7-2 and TRBJ1-6, with 11 bases identical to TRBD1. CDR3 size: 16 residues. CDR1 is SGHTA, CDR2 FQGNSA, per germline. The CDR3 region is CASREDRGLGNSPLHF. CDR3 nucleotides: TGTGCTAGCAGGGAGGACAGGGGGCTAGGAAATTCACCCCTCCACTTT.

The chain combines TRBV4-2 with TRBJ1-1; no clear D. Germline CDR1 is LGHNA and CDR2 is YNFKEQ. The ends were cut back, 5 bases at V and 7 bases at J, with 14 bases in the middle. The CDR3 consists of 13 residues. The CDR3 protein is CASSSAAGIEAFF. CDR3 coding DNA: TGTGCCAGCAGCTCGGCGGCAGGAATTGAAGCTTTCTTT.

In this sample, this clonotype turned up many times. This sequence joins TRBV11-2 and TRBJ2-5; perhaps TRBD1 as D (6 bases). The V and J ends lost 6 bases and 3 bases respectively, with 11 bases between them. This CDR3 region has 13 residues. From germline, CDR1 is SGHAT and CDR2 FQNNGV. The CDR3 sequence: CASRQSGEETQYF. CDR3 in DNA: TGTGCCAGCAGACAGTCAGGGGAAGAGACCCAGTACTTC. Based on the CDR3 plus reference TRBV11-2 and TRBJ2-5, the full variable domain is EAGVAQSPRYKIIEKRQSVAFWCNPISGHATLYWYQQILGQGPKLLIQFQNNGVVDDSQLPKDRFSAERLKGVDSTLKIQPAKLEDSAVYLCASRQSGEETQYFGPGTRLLVL.

This clonotype was counted only a few times. The rearrangement uses TRBV12-3 or TRBV12-4 and TRBJ1-1, with 9 nucleotides matching TRBD1. With V trimmed by 4 bases and J by 5 bases, 8 bases remained unmatched. This CDR3 is 15 amino acids long. The CDR3 DNA reads TGTGCCAGCAGTTCCGGGACAGGGCGAGAAACTGAAGCTTTCTTT. This gives the protein CASSSGTGRETEAFF.

A remark on this clonotype: A read error may be the cause here, since a much bigger clone is one base away. The J gene is TRBJ1-2, the V gene TRBV6-1; no clear D. The length of the CDR3 is 13 residues. Per germline, CDR1 MNHNS and CDR2 SASEGT. Between the trimmed V and J ends, which lost 5 bases and 2 bases, there was a span of 9 bases. This CDR3 is CASSYVRNYGYTF. The CDR3 DNA is TGTGCCAGCAGTTACGTCCGGAACTATGGCTACACCTTC.